This TCR beta chain was obtained from a study of blood T cell repertoires in COVID-19. For the study at large: Samples came from the United States, Italy and Spain, spanning acute and convalescent COVID-19.

The CDR3 totals 12 residues. The germline CDR1 and CDR2 sequences are LGHNA and YNFKEQ. The V end lost 1 base, the J end lost 5 bases, and 6 bases lay between the germline ends. Only in-frame clones appear in the TCRdb table, and some are missing; sequencing was by immunoSEQ multiplex PCR. The table includes roughly 300,000 clones, 86% detected once. Sequencing input: PBMCs or T cells enriched from blood (not recorded which). This clonotype was sampled from a woman aged 40 to 50 with acute COVID-19. The chain couples TRBV4-2 to TRBJ2-7; D gene ambiguous. The CDR3 protein is CASSQGRDEQYF. CDR3 DNA sequence: TGTGCCAGCAGCCAAGGACGGGACGAGCAGTACTTC.